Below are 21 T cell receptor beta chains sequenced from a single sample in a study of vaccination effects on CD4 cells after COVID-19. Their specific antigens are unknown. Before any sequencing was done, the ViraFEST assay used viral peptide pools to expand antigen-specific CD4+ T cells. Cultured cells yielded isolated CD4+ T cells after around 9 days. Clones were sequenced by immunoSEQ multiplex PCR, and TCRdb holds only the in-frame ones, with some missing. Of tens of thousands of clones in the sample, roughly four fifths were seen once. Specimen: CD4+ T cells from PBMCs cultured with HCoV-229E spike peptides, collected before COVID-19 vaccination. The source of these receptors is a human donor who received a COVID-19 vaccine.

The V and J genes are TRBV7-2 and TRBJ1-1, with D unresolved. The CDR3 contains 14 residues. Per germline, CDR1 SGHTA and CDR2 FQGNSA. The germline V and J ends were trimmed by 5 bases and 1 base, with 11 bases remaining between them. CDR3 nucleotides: TGTGCCAGCAGCCTTCGATCAGGGAACACTGAAGCTTTCTTT. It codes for CASSLRSGNTEAFF.

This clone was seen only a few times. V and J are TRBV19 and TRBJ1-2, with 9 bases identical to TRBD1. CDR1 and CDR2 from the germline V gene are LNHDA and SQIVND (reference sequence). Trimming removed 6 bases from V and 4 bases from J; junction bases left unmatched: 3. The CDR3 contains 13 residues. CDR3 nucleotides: TGTGCCAGTAGACAGGGGGCGGTCTATGGCTACACCTTC. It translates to CASRQGAVYGYTF.

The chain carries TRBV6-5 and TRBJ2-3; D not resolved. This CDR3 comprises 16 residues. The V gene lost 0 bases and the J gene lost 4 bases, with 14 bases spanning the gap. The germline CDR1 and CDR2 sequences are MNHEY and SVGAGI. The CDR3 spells CASSYSVPKAADTQYF. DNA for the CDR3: TGTGCCAGCAGTTACTCGGTCCCGAAGGCGGCAGATACGCAGTATTTT.

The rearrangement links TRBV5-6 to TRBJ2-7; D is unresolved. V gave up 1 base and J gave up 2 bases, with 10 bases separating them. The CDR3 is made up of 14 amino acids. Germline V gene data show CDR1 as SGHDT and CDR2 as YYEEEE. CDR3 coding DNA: TGTGCCAGCAGCTTGCTTTGGGCCCCCTACGAGCAGTACGTC. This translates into CASSLLWAPYEQYV.

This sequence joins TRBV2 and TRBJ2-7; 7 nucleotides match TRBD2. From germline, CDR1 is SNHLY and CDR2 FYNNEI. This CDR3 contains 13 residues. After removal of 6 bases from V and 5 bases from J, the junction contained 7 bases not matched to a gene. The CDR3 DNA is TGTGCCAGCAGGAGGGAGGGAGGGCACGAGCAGTACGTC. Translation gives CASRREGGHEQYV.

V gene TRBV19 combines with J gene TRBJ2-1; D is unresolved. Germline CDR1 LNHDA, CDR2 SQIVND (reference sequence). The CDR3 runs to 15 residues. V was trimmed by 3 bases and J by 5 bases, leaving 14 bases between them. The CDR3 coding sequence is TGTGCCAGTAGTATCGGCCTCCGCATAGACAATGAGCAGTTCTTC. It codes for CASSIGLRIDNEQFF.

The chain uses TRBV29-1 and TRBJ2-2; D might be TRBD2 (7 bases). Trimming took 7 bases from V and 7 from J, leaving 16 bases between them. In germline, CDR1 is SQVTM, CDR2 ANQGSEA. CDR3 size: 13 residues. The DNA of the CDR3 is TGCAGCGCGAGGGGGGGGGTTTACGGGGAGCTGTTTTTT. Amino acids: CSARGGVYGELFF.

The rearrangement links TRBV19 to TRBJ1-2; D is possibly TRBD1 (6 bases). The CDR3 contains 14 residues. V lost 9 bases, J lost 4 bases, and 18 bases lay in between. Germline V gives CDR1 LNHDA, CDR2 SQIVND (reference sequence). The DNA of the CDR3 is TGTGCCAGCAAGAGCAGGGGTCCCCTCTATGGCTACACCTTC. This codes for CASKSRGPLYGYTF.

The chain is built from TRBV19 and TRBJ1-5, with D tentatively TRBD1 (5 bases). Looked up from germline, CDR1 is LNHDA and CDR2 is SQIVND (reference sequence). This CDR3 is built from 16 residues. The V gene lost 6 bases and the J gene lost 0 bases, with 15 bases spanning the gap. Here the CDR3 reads CASREGEGFSNQPQHF. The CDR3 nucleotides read TGTGCCAGTAGGGAAGGGGAAGGATTTAGCAATCAGCCCCAGCATTTT.

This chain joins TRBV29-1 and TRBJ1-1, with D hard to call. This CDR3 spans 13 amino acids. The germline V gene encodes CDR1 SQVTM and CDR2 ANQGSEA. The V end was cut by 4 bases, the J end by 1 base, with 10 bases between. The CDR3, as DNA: TGCAGCGTTGCAAAGAGAGCGAACACTGAAGCTTTCTTT. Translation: CSVAKRANTEAFF.

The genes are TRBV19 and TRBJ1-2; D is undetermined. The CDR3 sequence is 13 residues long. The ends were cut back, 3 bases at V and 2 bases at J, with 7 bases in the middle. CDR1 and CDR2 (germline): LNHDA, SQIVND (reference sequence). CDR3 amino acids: CASSIDGNYGYTF. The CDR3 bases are TGTGCCAGTAGTATTGACGGAAACTATGGCTACACCTTC.

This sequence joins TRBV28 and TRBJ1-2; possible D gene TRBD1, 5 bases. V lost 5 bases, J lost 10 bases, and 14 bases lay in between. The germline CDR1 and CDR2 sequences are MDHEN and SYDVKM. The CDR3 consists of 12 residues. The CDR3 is CASSVIQDYYTF. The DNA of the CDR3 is TGTGCCAGCAGTGTAATACAGGATTACTACACCTTC.

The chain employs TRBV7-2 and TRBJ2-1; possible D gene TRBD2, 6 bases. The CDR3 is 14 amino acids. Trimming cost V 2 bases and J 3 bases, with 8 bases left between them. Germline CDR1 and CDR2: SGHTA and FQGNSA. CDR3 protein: CASSLYGGYNEQFF. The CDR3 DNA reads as TGTGCCAGCAGCTTATACGGGGGCTACAATGAGCAGTTCTTC.

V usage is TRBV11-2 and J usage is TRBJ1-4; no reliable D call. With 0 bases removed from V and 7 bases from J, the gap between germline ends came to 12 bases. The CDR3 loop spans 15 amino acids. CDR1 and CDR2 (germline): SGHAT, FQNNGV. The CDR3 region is CASSLDRFRVEKLFF. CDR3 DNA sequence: TGTGCCAGCAGCTTAGATCGTTTTAGGGTTGAAAAACTGTTTTTT.

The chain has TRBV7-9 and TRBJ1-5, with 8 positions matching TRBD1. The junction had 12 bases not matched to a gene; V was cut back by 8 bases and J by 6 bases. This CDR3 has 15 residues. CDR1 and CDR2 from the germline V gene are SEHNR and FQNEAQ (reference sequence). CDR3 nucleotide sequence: TGTGCCAGCGGAACAGGGGGAACTGGTGCTCAGCCCCAGCATTTT. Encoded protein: CASGTGGTGAQPQHF. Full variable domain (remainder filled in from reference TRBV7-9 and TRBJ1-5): DTGVSQNPRHKITKRGQNVTFRCDPISEHNRLYWYRQTLGQGPEFLTYFQNEAQLEKSRLLSDRFSAERPKGSFSTLEIQRTEQGDSAMYLCASGTGGTGAQPQHFGDGTRLSIL.

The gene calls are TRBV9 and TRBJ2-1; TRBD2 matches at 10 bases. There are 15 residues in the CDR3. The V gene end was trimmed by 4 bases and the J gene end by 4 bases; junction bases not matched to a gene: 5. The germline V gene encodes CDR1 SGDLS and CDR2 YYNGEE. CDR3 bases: TGTGCCAGCAGCCCCACTAGCGGGGAATACAATGAGCAGTTCTTC. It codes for CASSPTSGEYNEQFF.

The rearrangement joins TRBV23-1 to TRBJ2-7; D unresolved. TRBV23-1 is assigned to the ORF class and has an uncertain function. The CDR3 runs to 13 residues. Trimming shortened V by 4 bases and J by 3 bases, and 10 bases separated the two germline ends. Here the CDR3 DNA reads TGCGCCAGCAGTCCCCCGGCGTACTACGAGCAGTACGTC. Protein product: CASSPPAYYEQYV.

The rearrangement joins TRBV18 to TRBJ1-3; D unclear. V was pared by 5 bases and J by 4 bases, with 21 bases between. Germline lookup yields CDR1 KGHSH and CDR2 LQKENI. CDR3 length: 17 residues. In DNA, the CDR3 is TGTGCCAGCTCAAGAAACTCATATCAAAACTCCGGAAACACCATATATTTT. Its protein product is CASSRNSYQNSGNTIYF. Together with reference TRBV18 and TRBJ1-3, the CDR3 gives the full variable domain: NAGVMQNPRHLVRRRGQEARLRCSPMKGHSHVYWYRQLPEEGLKFMVYLQKENIIDESGMPKERFSAEFPKEGPSILRIQQVVRGDSAAYFCASSRNSYQNSGNTIYFGEGSWLTVV.

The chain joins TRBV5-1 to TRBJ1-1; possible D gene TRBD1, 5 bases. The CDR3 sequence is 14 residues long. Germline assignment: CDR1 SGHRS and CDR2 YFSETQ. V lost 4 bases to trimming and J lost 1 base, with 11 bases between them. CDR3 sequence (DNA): TGCGCCAGCAGCCGAGGAACAGGGAACACTGAAGCTTTCTTT. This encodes CASSRGTGNTEAFF.

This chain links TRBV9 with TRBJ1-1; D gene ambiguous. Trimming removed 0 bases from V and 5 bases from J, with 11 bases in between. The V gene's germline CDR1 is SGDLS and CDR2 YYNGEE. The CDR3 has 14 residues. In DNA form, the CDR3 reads TGTGCCAGCAGCGTAGATTTGGTACTGACTGAAGCTTTCTTT. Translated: CASSVDLVLTEAFF.

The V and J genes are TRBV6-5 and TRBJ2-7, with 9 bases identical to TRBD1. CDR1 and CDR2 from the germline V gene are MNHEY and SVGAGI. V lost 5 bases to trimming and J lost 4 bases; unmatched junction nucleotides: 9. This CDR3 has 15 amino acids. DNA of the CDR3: TGTGCCAGCAGTCCCCAGGGACAGGGAGGGTACGAGCAGTACGTC. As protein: CASSPQGQGGYEQYV.